This TCR beta chain stems from a study of shared clonotypes between healthy human individuals. Comment on this clone: No antigen is known for it.

Authors' data handling: Junction-only sequences without quality scores were provided by ImmunoSEQ, so filtering was different. This table comes from immunoSEQ multiplex PCR, and its TCRdb copy is limited to in-frame clones, with some not included. That table furnishes V, J and clone size, whereas the DNA furnished D and trimming. The sample contains 1,400,000 or so clones, roughly 98.5% of which appear only once. CDR1 and CDR2 from the germline V gene are MNHEY and SVGAGI. The CDR3 is 14 residues long. V was clipped by 5 bases and J by 3 bases, with 11 bases between them. Findings of the study overall: Sharing of clonotypes among donors was expected to vary with sequencing depth. In contrast to clonotypes shared by all four donors, non-shared clonotypes had lower generation probabilities.

The TCR comes from a man aged 25 to 45 in good health. The V gene is TRBV6-5, the J gene TRBJ1-5, with D possibly matching TRBD1 (6 bases). The specimen sequenced was naive CD4+ T cells sorted from blood. Subset noted: CD45RA+ positively selected. Here the CDR3 reads CASSKRQDNQPQHF. CDR3 nucleotides: TGTGCCAGCAGTAAACGACAGGACAATCAGCCCCAGCATTTT.